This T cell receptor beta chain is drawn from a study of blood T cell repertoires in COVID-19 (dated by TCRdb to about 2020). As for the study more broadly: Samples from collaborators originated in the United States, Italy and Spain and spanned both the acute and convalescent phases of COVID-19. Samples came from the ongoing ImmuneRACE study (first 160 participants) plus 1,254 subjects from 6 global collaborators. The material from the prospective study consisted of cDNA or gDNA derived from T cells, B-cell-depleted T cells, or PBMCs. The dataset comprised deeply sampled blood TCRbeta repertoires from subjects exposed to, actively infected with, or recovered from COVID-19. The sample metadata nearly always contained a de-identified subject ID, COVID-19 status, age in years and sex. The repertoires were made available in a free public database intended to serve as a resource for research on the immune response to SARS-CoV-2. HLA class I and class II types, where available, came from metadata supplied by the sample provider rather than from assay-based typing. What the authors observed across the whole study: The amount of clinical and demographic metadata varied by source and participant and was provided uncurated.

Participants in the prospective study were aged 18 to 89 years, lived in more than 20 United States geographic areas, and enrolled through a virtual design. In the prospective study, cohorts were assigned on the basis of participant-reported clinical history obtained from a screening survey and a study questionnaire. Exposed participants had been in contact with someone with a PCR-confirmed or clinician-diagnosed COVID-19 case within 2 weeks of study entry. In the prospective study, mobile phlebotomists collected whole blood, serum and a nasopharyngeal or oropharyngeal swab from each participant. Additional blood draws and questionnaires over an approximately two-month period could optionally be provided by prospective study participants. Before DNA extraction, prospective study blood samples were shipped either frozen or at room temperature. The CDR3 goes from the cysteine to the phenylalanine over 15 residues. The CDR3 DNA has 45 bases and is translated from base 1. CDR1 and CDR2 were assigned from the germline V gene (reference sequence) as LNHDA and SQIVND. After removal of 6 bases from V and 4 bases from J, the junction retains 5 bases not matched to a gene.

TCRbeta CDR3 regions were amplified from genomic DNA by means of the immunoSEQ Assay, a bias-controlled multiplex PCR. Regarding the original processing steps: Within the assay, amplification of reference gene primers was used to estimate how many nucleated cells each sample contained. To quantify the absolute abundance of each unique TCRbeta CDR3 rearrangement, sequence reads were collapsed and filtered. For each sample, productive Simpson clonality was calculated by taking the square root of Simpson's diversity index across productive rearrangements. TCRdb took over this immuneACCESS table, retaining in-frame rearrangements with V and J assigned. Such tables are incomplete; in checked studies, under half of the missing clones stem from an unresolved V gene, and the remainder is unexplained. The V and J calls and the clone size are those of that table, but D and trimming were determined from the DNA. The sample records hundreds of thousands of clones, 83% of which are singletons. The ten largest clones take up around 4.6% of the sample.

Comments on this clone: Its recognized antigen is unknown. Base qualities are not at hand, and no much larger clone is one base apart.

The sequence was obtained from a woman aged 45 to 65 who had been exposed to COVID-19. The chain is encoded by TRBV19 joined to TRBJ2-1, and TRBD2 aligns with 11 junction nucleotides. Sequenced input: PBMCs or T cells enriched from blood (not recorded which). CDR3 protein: CASRRTSGGYNEQFF. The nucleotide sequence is TGTGCCAGTAGGAGAACTAGCGGGGGTTACAATGAGCAGTTCTTC. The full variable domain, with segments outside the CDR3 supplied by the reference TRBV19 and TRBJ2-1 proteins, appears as DGGITQSPKYLFRKEGQNVTLSCEQNLNHDAMYWYRQDPGQGLRLIYYSQIVNDFQKGDIAEGYSVSREKKESFPLTVTSAQKNPTAFYLCASRRTSGGYNEQFFGPGTRLTVL.